These T cell receptor beta chains were read from a single sample in a study of T cell responses to AZD1222 COVID-19 vaccine. Produced via immunoSEQ multiplex PCR; TCRdb's table is partial and in-frame only. The sample lists roughly 13,000 clones, under 85% seen once, with 30% to 45% in the top ten. The source was peripheral blood, collected 28 days after the second AZD1222 dose. The receptors stem from an adult who received the AZD1222 COVID-19 vaccine. Each CDR3 is given with its conserved first and last residue. D genes are given only for firm matches. A clone size is listed for some rows: how often the clone was seen (once, few, many), or a class if it is expanded.

clone_size: -
cdr3_length: 14
j_call: TRBJ1-3
v_call: TRBV9
d_call: TRBD1
cdr3_nt: TGTGCCAGCAGCAGTGACAGGGGTGGAAACACCATATATTTT
cdr3_aa: CASSSDRGGNTIYF

clone_size: -
cdr3_length: 17
j_call: TRBJ1-2
v_call: TRBV3-1/TRBV3-2
d_call: TRBD1
cdr3_nt: TGTGCCAGCAGCCACCACCTCCTGGACAGGGGTTATTATGGCTACACCTTC
cdr3_aa: CASSHHLLDRGYYGYTF

clone_size: -
cdr3_length: 14
j_call: TRBJ1-2
v_call: TRBV25-1
d_call: -
cdr3_nt: TGTGCCAGCAGTGAGCGTCAGGGTAGTAGTGGCTACACCTTC
cdr3_aa: CASSERQGSSGYTF

clone_size: -
cdr3_length: 14
j_call: TRBJ1-2
v_call: TRBV18
d_call: -
cdr3_nt: TGTGCCAGCTCACCTGGGGGGGCGTTCCATGGCTACACCTTC
cdr3_aa: CASSPGGAFHGYTF

clone_size: few
cdr3_length: 15
j_call: TRBJ2-5
v_call: TRBV7-8
d_call: TRBD1
cdr3_nt: TGTGCCAGCAGCCCCGCCGGGACAGGGACAGAGACCCAGTACTTC
cdr3_aa: CASSPAGTGTETQYF

clone_size: -
cdr3_length: 11
j_call: TRBJ2-5
v_call: TRBV18
d_call: -
cdr3_nt: TGTGCCAGCTCACAACAAGAGACCCAGTACTTC
cdr3_aa: CASSQQETQYF

clone_size: once
cdr3_length: 16
j_call: TRBJ2-1
v_call: TRBV7-8
d_call: -
cdr3_nt: TGTGCCAGCAGCCCGACCCCGGGGGCTCCTCACAATGAGCAGTTCTTC
cdr3_aa: CASSPTPGAPHNEQFF

clone_size: -
cdr3_length: 15
j_call: TRBJ1-5
v_call: TRBV7-8
d_call: TRBD1
cdr3_nt: TGTGCCAGCAAGGGGTCCAGGGGGCGCAATCAGCCCCAGCATTTT
cdr3_aa: CASKGSRGRNQPQHF

clone_size: -
cdr3_length: 15
j_call: TRBJ2-1
v_call: TRBV11-1
d_call: -
cdr3_nt: TGTGCCAGCAGCTTATCAGGGAGCCTCTACAATGAGCAGTTCTTC
cdr3_aa: CASSLSGSLYNEQFF

clone_size: -
cdr3_length: 16
j_call: TRBJ1-5
v_call: TRBV7-2
d_call: TRBD1
cdr3_nt: TGTGCCAGCAGCTTGGACAGGGGGTATAGCAATCAGCCCCAGCATTTT
cdr3_aa: CASSLDRGYSNQPQHF

clone_size: few
cdr3_length: 11
j_call: TRBJ1-1
v_call: TRBV20-1
d_call: -
cdr3_nt: TGCAGTGCTCCCAGGGCTTCTGAAGCTTTCTTT
cdr3_aa: CSAPRASEAFF

clone_size: -
cdr3_length: 14
j_call: TRBJ1-3
v_call: TRBV2
d_call: -
cdr3_nt: TGTGCCAGCAGTGCGTACAGGTCTGGAAACACCATATATTTT
cdr3_aa: CASSAYRSGNTIYF

clone_size: -
cdr3_length: 14
j_call: TRBJ1-6
v_call: TRBV7-3
d_call: -
cdr3_nt: TGTGCCAGCAGCGAACAGGGCTTTGGTTCACCCCTCCACTTT
cdr3_aa: CASSEQGFGSPLHF

clone_size: -
cdr3_length: 16
j_call: TRBJ2-2
v_call: TRBV7-9
d_call: TRBD1
cdr3_nt: TGTGCCAGCAGCTTAAGTACGGCAGGGGGCTTCCCGGAGCTGTTTTTT
cdr3_aa: CASSLSTAGGFPELFF

clone_size: -
cdr3_length: 14
j_call: TRBJ2-7
v_call: TRBV11-2
d_call: -
cdr3_nt: TGTGCCAGCAGCTTATTTGGTAGTTCCTACGAGCAGTACTTC
cdr3_aa: CASSLFGSSYEQYF

clone_size: -
cdr3_length: 13
j_call: TRBJ1-1
v_call: TRBV14
d_call: -
cdr3_nt: TGTGCCAGCAGCCCTCGGAGTGACACTGAAGCTTTCTTT
cdr3_aa: CASSPRSDTEAFF

clone_size: -
cdr3_length: 14
j_call: TRBJ1-5
v_call: TRBV29-1
d_call: -
cdr3_nt: TGCAGCGTTGCGGGGGATATGGGTAATCAGCCCCAGCATTTT
cdr3_aa: CSVAGDMGNQPQHF

clone_size: -
cdr3_length: 14
j_call: TRBJ2-7
v_call: TRBV5-6
d_call: TRBD1
cdr3_nt: TGTGCCAGCAGCCTAGGACAGGGAGAATACGAGCAGTACTTC
cdr3_aa: CASSLGQGEYEQYF

clone_size: -
cdr3_length: 13
j_call: TRBJ1-6
v_call: TRBV7-9
d_call: -
cdr3_nt: TGTGCCAGCAGATGGGAGCGGAATTCACCCCTCCACTTT
cdr3_aa: CASRWERNSPLHF

clone_size: -
cdr3_length: 14
j_call: TRBJ2-2
v_call: TRBV5-5
d_call: -
cdr3_nt: TGTGCCAGCAGCCCGCTCGCTAACACCGGGGAGCTGTTTTTT
cdr3_aa: CASSPLANTGELFF

clone_size: once
cdr3_length: 13
j_call: TRBJ1-1
v_call: TRBV29-1
d_call: -
cdr3_nt: TGCAGCGTCGGTACAAGCTTGAACACTGAAGCTTTCTTT
cdr3_aa: CSVGTSLNTEAFF

clone_size: -
cdr3_length: 15
j_call: TRBJ2-7
v_call: TRBV6-5
d_call: TRBD1
cdr3_nt: TGTGCCAGCAGGGAGACAGGGGGAGCACTCTACGAGCAGTACTTC
cdr3_aa: CASRETGGALYEQYF

clone_size: once
cdr3_length: 17
j_call: TRBJ1-2
v_call: TRBV7-8
d_call: TRBD1
cdr3_nt: TGTGCCAGCAGCGACTCTCCGGGAGGGGACAGGGGCTATGGCTACACCTTC
cdr3_aa: CASSDSPGGDRGYGYTF

clone_size: -
cdr3_length: 13
j_call: TRBJ2-5
v_call: TRBV28
d_call: -
cdr3_nt: TGTGCCAGCAGCCCAGGAGGACAAGAGACCCAGTACTTC
cdr3_aa: CASSPGGQETQYF

clone_size: -
cdr3_length: 13
j_call: TRBJ2-3
v_call: TRBV9
d_call: -
cdr3_nt: TGTGCCAGCAGCGAAAGAGGCACAGATACGCAGTATTTT
cdr3_aa: CASSERGTDTQYF

clone_size: -
cdr3_length: 14
j_call: TRBJ2-7
v_call: TRBV19
d_call: TRBD1
cdr3_nt: TGTGCCAGTAGTATCGGGACAGCCCCTTACGAGCAGTACTTC
cdr3_aa: CASSIGTAPYEQYF

clone_size: -
cdr3_length: 15
j_call: TRBJ2-3
v_call: TRBV5-1
d_call: TRBD2
cdr3_nt: TGCGCCAGCAGCTTGGGCGGGGGTAGCACAGATACGCAGTATTTT
cdr3_aa: CASSLGGGSTDTQYF

clone_size: -
cdr3_length: 17
j_call: TRBJ2-2
v_call: TRBV4-2
d_call: TRBD2
cdr3_nt: TGTGCCAGCAGCCTGGGACTAGCGGGAAGTGGAACCGGGGAGCTGTTTTTT
cdr3_aa: CASSLGLAGSGTGELFF

clone_size: few
cdr3_length: 13
j_call: TRBJ2-7
v_call: TRBV7-3
d_call: -
cdr3_nt: TGTGCCAGCAGCCTCGGGACCTCCAGCGAGCAGTACTTC
cdr3_aa: CASSLGTSSEQYF

clone_size: -
cdr3_length: 16
j_call: TRBJ2-1
v_call: TRBV6-4
d_call: TRBD1
cdr3_nt: TGTGCCAGCAGTGACTCGGTTGGACAGGGAAACAATGAGCAGTTCTTC
cdr3_aa: CASSDSVGQGNNEQFF

clone_size: once
cdr3_length: 13
j_call: TRBJ2-7
v_call: TRBV6-5
d_call: -
cdr3_nt: TGTGCCAGCAGTTACACTCGTTTCTACGAGCAGTACTTC
cdr3_aa: CASSYTRFYEQYF

clone_size: -
cdr3_length: 11
j_call: TRBJ1-1
v_call: TRBV7-9
d_call: -
cdr3_nt: TGTGCCAGCGGTCTGACGACTGAAGCTTTCTTT
cdr3_aa: CASGLTTEAFF

clone_size: -
cdr3_length: 13
j_call: TRBJ2-2
v_call: TRBV27
d_call: -
cdr3_nt: TGTGCCAGCAGTCCACTGAGGACCGGGGAGCTGTTTTTT
cdr3_aa: CASSPLRTGELFF

clone_size: -
cdr3_length: 14
j_call: TRBJ1-1
v_call: TRBV7-3
d_call: -
cdr3_nt: TGTGCCAGCAGCTTTTGGACAGTGAACACTGAAGCTTTCTTT
cdr3_aa: CASSFWTVNTEAFF

clone_size: -
cdr3_length: 14
j_call: TRBJ1-5
v_call: TRBV24-1
d_call: -
cdr3_nt: TGTGCCACCCGAAAGGGTTGGAGCAATCAGCCCCAGCATTTT
cdr3_aa: CATRKGWSNQPQHF

clone_size: -
cdr3_length: 15
j_call: TRBJ2-7
v_call: TRBV15
d_call: TRBD2
cdr3_nt: TGTGCCACCAGCAGCTACGGGGGGGGCGTTTACGAGCAGTACTTC
cdr3_aa: CATSSYGGGVYEQYF

clone_size: -
cdr3_length: 15
j_call: TRBJ2-7
v_call: TRBV28
d_call: TRBD2
cdr3_nt: TGTGCCAGCAGCGCCTCCAGCGGGAGGGTTTTCGAGCAGTACTTC
cdr3_aa: CASSASSGRVFEQYF

clone_size: -
cdr3_length: 11
j_call: TRBJ2-1
v_call: TRBV5-1
d_call: -
cdr3_nt: TGCGCCAGCAGCTTCCCGGGGGAGCAGTTCTTC
cdr3_aa: CASSFPGEQFF

clone_size: once
cdr3_length: 15
j_call: TRBJ1-1
v_call: TRBV6-5
d_call: -
cdr3_nt: TGTGCCAGCAGTTACACCCAGGGGTCGGGCACTGAAGCTTTCTTT
cdr3_aa: CASSYTQGSGTEAFF

clone_size: few
cdr3_length: 14
j_call: TRBJ1-2
v_call: TRBV7-2
d_call: -
cdr3_nt: TGTGCCAGCAGCTTATTGGGGGTAGGATATGGCTACACCTTC
cdr3_aa: CASSLLGVGYGYTF

clone_size: -
cdr3_length: 13
j_call: TRBJ1-5
v_call: TRBV27
d_call: -
cdr3_nt: TGTGCCAGTGCATTAGAAGTTTATCAGCCCCAGCATTTT
cdr3_aa: CASALEVYQPQHF

clone_size: -
cdr3_length: 16
j_call: TRBJ1-6
v_call: TRBV3-1/TRBV3-2
d_call: -
cdr3_nt: TGTGCCAGCAGCCCCCCCCCGGGACTCGAAAATTCACCCCTCCACTTT
cdr3_aa: CASSPPPGLENSPLHF

clone_size: -
cdr3_length: 14
j_call: TRBJ2-7
v_call: TRBV5-1
d_call: -
cdr3_nt: TGCGCCAGCAGCTTGCAGGACTCAGCCTACGAGCAGTACTTC
cdr3_aa: CASSLQDSAYEQYF

clone_size: once
cdr3_length: 15
j_call: TRBJ2-7
v_call: TRBV7-9
d_call: TRBD1
cdr3_nt: TGTGCCAGCAGCTCCTTAGGGGGCAGCTCCTACGAGCAGTACTTC
cdr3_aa: CASSSLGGSSYEQYF

clone_size: -
cdr3_length: 13
j_call: TRBJ1-2
v_call: TRBV2
d_call: -
cdr3_nt: TGTGCCAGCAGTGAGGACAAAAACTATGGCTACACCTTC
cdr3_aa: CASSEDKNYGYTF

clone_size: -
cdr3_length: 12
j_call: TRBJ1-1
v_call: TRBV11-3
d_call: TRBD1
cdr3_nt: TGTGCCAGCAGCCAACAGGGGACTGAAGCTTTCTTT
cdr3_aa: CASSQQGTEAFF

clone_size: -
cdr3_length: 15
j_call: TRBJ1-1
v_call: TRBV19
d_call: -
cdr3_nt: TGTGCCAGCCTTAAAGCCGTACAACCGAACACTGAAGCTTTCTTT
cdr3_aa: CASLKAVQPNTEAFF

clone_size: once
cdr3_length: 15
j_call: TRBJ1-5
v_call: TRBV6-5
d_call: -
cdr3_nt: TGTGCCAGCAGTTACTCGCCATATAGCAATCAGCCCCAGCATTTT
cdr3_aa: CASSYSPYSNQPQHF

clone_size: -
cdr3_length: 12
j_call: TRBJ1-5
v_call: TRBV4-1
d_call: -
cdr3_nt: TGCGCCAGCAGCCAAGGTGATCAGCCCCAGCATTTT
cdr3_aa: CASSQGDQPQHF

clone_size: -
cdr3_length: 13
j_call: TRBJ1-1
v_call: TRBV12-3/TRBV12-4
d_call: -
cdr3_nt: TGTGCCAGCAGAGGACGGCGTCCAGCTGAAGCTTTCTTT
cdr3_aa: CASRGRRPAEAFF

clone_size: -
cdr3_length: 14
j_call: TRBJ1-1
v_call: TRBV28
d_call: -
cdr3_nt: TGTGCCAGCAGCCGGGGAGGGACGAACACTGAAGCTTTCTTT
cdr3_aa: CASSRGGTNTEAFF

clone_size: -
cdr3_length: 16
j_call: TRBJ1-1
v_call: TRBV28
d_call: TRBD1
cdr3_nt: TGTGCCAGCAGTTTATTGGGGACAGGGGGCCAAACTGAAGCTTTCTTT
cdr3_aa: CASSLLGTGGQTEAFF

clone_size: -
cdr3_length: 17
j_call: TRBJ2-2
v_call: TRBV4-3
d_call: -
cdr3_nt: TGCGCCAGCAGCCAAGTTCTCAGGAGGGCAGACACCGGGGAGCTGTTTTTT
cdr3_aa: CASSQVLRRADTGELFF

clone_size: -
cdr3_length: 15
j_call: TRBJ1-1
v_call: TRBV29-1
d_call: -
cdr3_nt: TGCAGCGTTGGAGGCCCGGGACAAGAGAACACTGAAGCTTTCTTT
cdr3_aa: CSVGGPGQENTEAFF

clone_size: few
cdr3_length: 14
j_call: TRBJ2-1
v_call: TRBV7-9
d_call: -
cdr3_nt: TGTGCCAGCACCTTGTCTTTTGGGGGGAATGAGCAGTTCTTC
cdr3_aa: CASTLSFGGNEQFF